This entry is about one TCR beta chain. Its antigen is currently not known. It has no much larger one-base neighbor in the sample; base qualities were not kept. The germline V gene (reference sequence) sets CDR1 to MNHNY and CDR2 to SVGAGI. The cysteine opens and the phenylalanine closes a CDR3 of 11 amino acids. The sequence is cut down to CDR3 DNA, 33 bases in frame from base 1. V is cut by 8 bases and J by 4 bases, and the space between the germline ends is 7 bases. The entry originates in a study of cytomegalovirus exposure and HLA in healthy donors (dated by TCRdb to about 2017). For the wider study: An earlier analysis of some 500 of the donors reported approximately 300 Gb of sequence data and 117 million unique TCR beta sequences from some 180 million T cells. An early release that covered several hundred HLA-typed donors contained around 330 gigabases of sequencing data and tens of millions of unique TCR sequences. Class I and class II HLA loci were covered by the typing at four-digit resolution. In the later analysis, no new phenotypic data were used to find candidate immune exposures; instead, reliance was placed on TCR beta sequences and their occurrence across donors. Among about 370 genotyped donors of the cohort, an average of approximately 200,000 unique TCR beta nucleotide sequences was sequenced per donor, of which 15% to 20% were non-productive. The study profiled the T cell repertoires of fewer than 850 subjects by immunosequencing and related them to cytomegalovirus serostatus. Donor age, sex, ethnicity and CMV serostatus were compiled together with the repertoire data. To predict cytomegalovirus infection status, the study brought together high-throughput TCR immunosequencing, statistical association of individual TCRs with disease status, and machine learning. The study aimed to test whether signatures of past pathogen exposure could be identified by cataloging public T cell receptors. An earlier analysis of more than 450 of the donors used high-throughput TCR beta sequencing to judge whether each TCR beta V gene segment behaved as functional or pseudogenic. Besides the first cohort of about 730 subjects, a separate validation cohort made up of over 100 different subjects was used. All discovery cohort repertoires had been generated using a single sequencing platform. Genome-wide SNP genotypes for about 65% of the 666 donors were used in a later genetic analysis, which treated that subset as a discovery cohort. Typing coverage differed by locus: A, B, C, DRB1 and DQB1 were typed in roughly 629-640 donors, DQA1 in 522, DPA1 in 600 to 610, and DPB1 in just under 480. To study patterns of TCR occurrence, a later analysis re-analyzed previously published TCR beta repertoires from hundreds of donors and added high-resolution HLA genotyping. Of the approximately 370 genotyped donors, less than 85% were placed in the genetic ancestry cluster associated with self-reported Caucasian donors. Four or five DR-DQ haplotypes were handled as single units for association and clustering, since linkage in the cohort was strong. General conclusions and limits of the study: A later analysis found that most CMV-associated TCR beta chains appeared HLA-restricted, with HLA associations seemingly driven largely by CMV exposure. The presence/absence analyses assumed that sequencing depth was roughly uniform across donors, and that assumption may not be true. CMV serostatus was the only immune exposure information available for the cohort. Cytomegalovirus status was reported to be diagnosed by the classifier with high specificity and sensitivity in both the original and validation cohorts. The earlier analysis of about 600 of the donors excluded roughly 17 rarely observed V segments, including chromosome 9 orphons, because counts were too low. A further reported finding was that TCR beta sequences accurately predicted the HLA-A and HLA-B alleles for most subjects in the first cohort. According to the authors, the approach could potentially be generalized to other disease states and immunological phenotypes. While some public TCRs were present in many individuals, most TCR sequences turned up only very rarely across donors. Three of the identified cytomegalovirus-associated TCR beta chains were confirmed in vitro to be specific for cytomegalovirus antigens. The cohort was sequenced for TCR beta chains only, and without alpha or paired-chain data the features that could be detected were limited. Compared with equally common non-associated chains, HLA-associated TCR beta chains in a later analysis were more clonally expanded and had lower generation probabilities. In a later analysis, more than 15,000 TCR beta sequences were associated with specific HLA alleles at a false discovery rate of 0.05. Compared with the roughly 670-donor mean, donors in an Asian-associated ancestry cluster had fewer N-insertions in productive TCRs, according to a later genetic analysis. Because HLA typing was unavailable for some donors at each locus, only the typed subset was used in association tests. Assigning TCR associations to individual alleles was difficult when HLA alleles, especially DR and DQ, strongly co-occurred. In the study, approximately 160 TCR beta chains were listed as associated with cytomegalovirus. An earlier analysis of several hundred of the donors showed that most TCR beta V segments appeared in productive rearrangements either about 87% or about 30% of the time, which broadly matched IMGT annotations. A later genetic analysis associated a missense DCLRE1C variant with V-gene and J-gene trimming of TCR beta chains, and an independent cohort replicated the association. According to a later analysis, TCR association rates differed among HLA loci, with DRB1 alleles showing the most associated TCRs and HLA-C alleles showing the fewest. Because the 87-base-pair reads could not distinguish some IMGT-functional V segments, including TRBV6-2 and TRBV6-3, those segments were excluded. Linkage disequilibrium might explain the correlated functional status among segregating V segments, but an unknown experimental factor could not be ruled out. A cluster of highly shared sequence variants was judged likely to be a technical artifact of the sequencing pipeline. Several of the top co-occurrence clusters appeared to be linked to parvovirus B19, influenza, CMV and Epstein-Barr virus, according to a later analysis.

Library preparation used the immunoSEQ multiplex PCR assay. For the multiplex PCR, a mixture combining 60 forward primers for TCR Vbeta segments and 13 reverse primers for TCR Jbeta segments was used. Amplification of the CDR3 region of rearranged TCR beta genes was performed with a multiplex PCR assay on genomic DNA. The Illumina HiSeq System was used to sequence the amplified TCR beta libraries as 87-base-pair reads. The authors processed their data as follows. A later analysis counted about 76 million unique TCR beta chains across the 550 to 800 repertoires, and some 11 million of these chains were shared by at least two donors. A nearest-neighbor algorithm error-corrected the raw reads and collapsed the reads into unique sequences, merging closely related sequences to remove PCR and sequencing errors. V, D and J gene segments were assigned by aligning CDR3 sequences to IMGT reference sequences. For a sequence to be retained, a match of at least six nucleotides to both a V gene segment and a J gene segment was required. Rearrangements were called productive when the CDR3 lacked stop codons and stayed in frame with V and J; all others were non-productive. Following IMGT convention, CDR3 was defined as the stretch from the second conserved V-encoded cysteine up to the conserved J-encoded phenylalanine. Sequences without an unambiguous match to a single V gene segment were excluded from the earlier analysis of approximately 600 of the donors. In an earlier analysis of approximately 500 of the donors, a V segment was called functional when productive rearrangements were above 56.7%, and segregating when the standard deviation between donors exceeded 5%. A statistical classification framework was built to diagnose cytomegalovirus status from the catalog of TCR beta chain sequences. V and J gene assignment, in a later analysis, came from comparing TCR nucleotide sequences with IMGT/GENE-DB human TR gene sequences. The TCRdist pipeline was used in a later analysis to assign CDR3 sequences and most-parsimonious VDJ recombination scenarios. In a later analysis, every TCR beta chain was defined by the combination of its CDR3 amino acid sequence and its V-gene family, and reads without a unique V-gene family were dropped. A later analysis removed several hundred highly shared, low-generation-probability nucleotide sequences to deal with suspected cross-contamination and a sequencing artifact. A later analysis calculated a clonal expansion index for each public chain from normalized within-repertoire ranks of inferred template counts. In a later analysis, generation probabilities were computed with a VDJ recombination model fitted to out-of-frame rearrangements, and the resulting probabilities were checked against IGoR. In a later analysis, TCR-TCR, TCR-HLA and TCR-CMV co-occurrence was scored with hypergeometric tests, and a repertoire-size bias correction was applied to TCR pairs. A later analysis estimated false discovery rates by permuting HLA or CMV assignments 20 times. In a later analysis, co-occurring TCRs were grouped using DBSCAN, and TCRdist sequence similarity was added for clustering within HLA-allele-positive subsets. Repertoires with fewer than 30,000 or more than 120,000 public chains were left out of co-occurrence clustering, as were five repertoires with anomalous nucleotide sharing. TCRdb took over this immuneACCESS table, retaining in-frame rearrangements with V and J assigned. Such tables are incomplete; in checked studies, under half of the missing clones stem from an unresolved V gene, and the remainder is unexplained. The V and J calls and clone size were taken over from that table, and D and trimming were inferred from the DNA. This sample is represented by 55,000 or so clones; nearly 85% of them were singletons. 1.6% of the sample comes from the top ten.

The cohort was made up of hundreds of healthy bone marrow donors. At the time of sampling, every cohort member was nominally healthy, though immune exposures that went unrecorded were likely present. The donor tested CMV seronegative and was one of the 352 seronegative cohort members. Each donor provided a peripheral blood sample, and peripheral blood mononuclear cells were used for TCR beta sequencing. Genomic DNA was extracted from the blood cell samples with the Qiagen DNeasy Blood Extraction Kit. Sequences were obtained from PBMCs. This sequence was found in a man aged 30 to 45 in good health and CMV-seronegative. Recombination linked TRBV6-6 to TRBJ2-3; the D gene remains uncertain. The CDR3 protein sequence reads: CASLAADTQYF. The bases read TGTGCCAGCCTGGCCGCAGATACGCAGTATTTT.